This TCR beta chain is from a study of blood T cells in healthy people across ages. This clonotype was seen repeatedly, ten times or more. The germline gives CDR1 MNHEY, CDR2 SMNVEV (reference sequence). V shed 6 bases and J shed 3 bases, with 6 bases lying between them. The CDR3 is made up of 11 amino acids. The use of a sample-barcoded 5' primer and a J-beta primer mix characterized a second PCR of about 6 to 11 cycles. TCRdb fed the 5' RACE reads into MiXCR, producing one record per CDR3 protein. The sample carries hundreds of thousands of distinct CDR3 sequences, about 42% recorded once. The sequence was obtained from a man between 60 and 75 years old in good health. The chain carries TRBV27 and TRBJ2-7, with D perhaps TRBD2 (6 bases). Sequencing was performed on blood. The CDR3 DNA follows: TGTGCCAGCAGGGGGGGCTACGAGCAGTACTTC. This encodes CASRGGYEQYF.